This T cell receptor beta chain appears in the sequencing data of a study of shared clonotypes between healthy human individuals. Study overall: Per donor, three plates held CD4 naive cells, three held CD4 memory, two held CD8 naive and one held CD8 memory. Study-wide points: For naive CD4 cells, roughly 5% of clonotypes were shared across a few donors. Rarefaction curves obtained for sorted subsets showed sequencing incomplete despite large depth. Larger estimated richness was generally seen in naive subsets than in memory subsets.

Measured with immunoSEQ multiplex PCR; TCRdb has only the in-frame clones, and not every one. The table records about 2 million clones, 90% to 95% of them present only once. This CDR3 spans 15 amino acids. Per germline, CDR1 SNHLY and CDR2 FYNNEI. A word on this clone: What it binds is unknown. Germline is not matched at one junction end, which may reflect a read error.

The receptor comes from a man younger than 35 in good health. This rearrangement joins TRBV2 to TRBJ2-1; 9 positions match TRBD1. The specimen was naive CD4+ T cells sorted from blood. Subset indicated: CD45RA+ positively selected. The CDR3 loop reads CVSSDLRTGDNEQFF. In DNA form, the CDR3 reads TGTGTCAGCAGCGATCTTCGGACAGGGGACAATGAGCAGTTCTTC.